This T cell receptor beta chain was retrieved from a study of identical twins (dated by TCRdb to about 2016). Some background on the complete study: To test whether fetal clonotypes persist, the study used deep sequencing on TCR alpha and beta repertoires from monozygotic twins, unrelated adults of various ages, and cord blood. Replicate twin experiments were performed at different times using different library preparation protocols to rule out contamination. Overall study results and their limits: Zero-insertion analyses could be partly confounded by invariant T cells such as MAIT and iNKT, though diverse VJ usage argued against such confounding for most clonotypes. Because the same donors could not be followed over many years, conclusions were based on cross-sectional statistical analysis. The excess sharing between twins in beta out-of-frame sequences was weaker because fewer shared sequences reduced the signal-to-noise ratio. Abundant cord blood beta clonotypes had fewer insertions, young adult naive repertoires showed a similar but weaker trend, and memory repertoires showed no such trend. Compared with coincidental sharing between unrelated individuals, out-of-frame TCR alpha sequences shared between twins had an excess of sequences with low generation probability. Recombination models systematically underestimated out-of-frame TCR alpha sharing in monozygotic twins but agreed with sharing between unrelated individuals.

Every donor in the study was a healthy Caucasian. Three pairs of female monozygotic twins, all aged roughly 18 to 30 years, made up the twin cohort. RNA for TCR libraries was isolated from peripheral blood mononuclear cells. The method was 5' RACE. These reads were obtained on an Illumina HiSeq 2000. Template switching added a universal primer binding site, and the final cDNA carried a unique molecular identifier that allowed TCR cDNA molecules to be counted accurately. First-strand cDNA for TCR alpha and beta chains was synthesized from specific primers in the conserved constant-segment region. To control for contamination, every cDNA library was double barcoded, receiving both a SMART-Mk sample barcode and Illumina barcodes. TruSeq adapter sequences, together with Illumina sample barcodes, were added in two successive PCR steps. The TCR alpha and beta cDNA libraries were sequenced on the Illumina HiSeq platform using custom primers. In the paper's pipeline: MiGEC was used to process raw reads and extract unique molecular identifiers, and MiXCR was used to find CDR3 positions. Recombination models were inferred per individual with the repgenHMM and IGoR tools using an EM algorithm. Shared clonotype analysis was performed with the tcR package in R, normalizing sharing by the product of cloneset sizes. To study raw recombination free of thymic and clonal selection effects, out-of-frame nonproductive sequences were analyzed. TCRdb applied fastp at Q25 and MiXCR to the public reads, then kept only in-frame beta chains. Identical CDR3 proteins give one entry, which carries the most common genes and DNA. It is TCRdb's table, rather than the study itself, that gives the V and J calls and clone size. This sample comprises 650,000 to 750,000 distinct CDR3 sequences, 21% of them detected only once. Approximately 4.3% of the sample lies in the top ten.

A note on this clonotype: Its antigen remains unidentified. Within one base of it there is no much larger clone, and no base qualities were kept.

The data were also submitted as part of a second study, on T cells expressing NK-cell markers. That second publication adds: Three sorted T-cell subsets (CD3+CD56+NKG2C+, CD3+CD56+NKG2C- and CD3+CD56-NKG2C+) from several donors had their TCR beta-chain repertoires profiled. Seven of the eight sequenced donors were HCMV-seropositive and one was HCMV-seronegative. In several experiments an anti-gammadeltaTCR antibody was added to restrict sorting to alphabetaTCR-expressing T cells. In a handful of donors, the dominant CD3+CD56+NKG2C+ clonotypes were found to rank among the top 10 CD8+ clonotypes and to make up about 1.0-7.5% of CD8+ T cells. Those dominant clonotypes were again the most abundant among CD3+CD56-NKG2C+ cells in a few donors, at roughly 25-65%. Whether the expanded NKG2C-expressing T cell clones were specific for HCMV antigens remained unclear. Randomly selected healthy volunteers, three men and five women, were used as the eight sequenced donors. To determine HCMV serostatus, a commercial ELISA kit was used to detect HCMV-specific IgG in serum. For over five donors, bulk peripheral blood T-cell repertoires were additionally sequenced from unsorted PBMC. MIGEC handled demultiplexing of the reads and grouping by UMI, while MiTCR was used to assemble and quantify clonotypes. To remove erroneous sequences, TCR cDNA sequences were retained only when supported by two or more reads. The tcR package was used for downstream repertoire analysis, and clonotypes were matched across fractions by CDR3 nucleotide sequence plus V segment. VDJmatch was used to annotate antigen specificity against VDJdb, with one amino acid substitution in CDR3 permitted.

The TCR was taken from a woman aged 18-29 years in good health. Sequencing input: PBMCs.

The DNA reads as follows: TGTGCCAGCAGTTTCGGCCGGACTGCCCAGGAACTGTTTTTT. Translated, this is CASSFGRTAQELFF. Recombination linked TRBV12-3 or TRBV12-4 to TRBJ1-4, with no confidently assigned D gene. V is shortened by 3 bases, J by 12 bases, and the region joining them spans 17 bases. Including the terminal cysteine and phenylalanine, the CDR3 comprises 14 residues. The CDR3 DNA has 42 bases and is translated from base 1.